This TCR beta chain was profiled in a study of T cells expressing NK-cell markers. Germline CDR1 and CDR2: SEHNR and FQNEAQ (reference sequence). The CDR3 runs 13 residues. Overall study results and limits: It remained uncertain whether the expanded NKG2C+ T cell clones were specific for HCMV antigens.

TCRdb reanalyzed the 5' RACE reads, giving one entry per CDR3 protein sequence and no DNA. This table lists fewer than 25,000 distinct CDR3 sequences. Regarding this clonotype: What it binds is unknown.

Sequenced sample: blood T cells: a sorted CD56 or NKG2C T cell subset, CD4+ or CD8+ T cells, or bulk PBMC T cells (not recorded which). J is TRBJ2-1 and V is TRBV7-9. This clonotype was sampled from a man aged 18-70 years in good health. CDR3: CASSLGSANEQFF.